Below, 15 T cell receptor beta chains from the same sample are listed, as sequenced in a study of T cell responses to AZD1222 COVID-19 vaccine. The data were produced by immunoSEQ multiplex PCR, yet TCRdb's version contains in-frame clones alone and is incomplete. The sample consists of around 160,000 clones, 80% to 90% of them appearing once. Specimen: peripheral blood, collected on day 0 of AZD1222 vaccination. The origin of the receptors is an adult in good health.

The genes are TRBV6-4 and TRBJ2-5; 7 nucleotides match TRBD1. CDR3 length: 15 amino acids. V lost 3 bases to trimming and J lost 4 bases; unmatched junction nucleotides: 8. Germline loops: CDR1 MRHNA, CDR2 SNTAGT. This CDR3 reads CASSERAGGPETQYF. CDR3 nucleotide sequence: TGTGCCAGCAGTGAAAGGGCAGGGGGACCAGAGACCCAGTACTTC.

CDR3 coding DNA: TGCAGCGTCCGAGCGCGGAGGACAGGGCTCACTGAAGCTTTCTTT. Translating gives CSVRARRTGLTEAFF. The chain links TRBV29-1 to TRBJ1-1; TRBD1 aligns across 8 bases. CDR3 length equals 15 residues. With V trimmed by 6 bases and J by 4 bases, 13 bases remained unmatched. Germline assignment: CDR1 SQVTM and CDR2 ANQGSEA.

The chain couples TRBV5-4 to TRBJ2-1, with TRBD2 matching 13 bases. This CDR3 comprises 16 residues. The germline gives CDR1 SGHNT, CDR2 YYREEE (reference sequence). The ends lost 4 bases at V and 0 bases at J; junction bases unmatched: 1. The CDR3: CASSRTSGGSYNEQFF. In DNA, the CDR3 is TGTGCCAGCAGCCGGACTAGCGGGGGCTCCTACAATGAGCAGTTCTTC.

The V gene is TRBV5-1, the J gene TRBJ2-1; TRBD1 aligns across 8 bases. Germline V CDR1 and CDR2: SGHRS, YFSETQ. The CDR3 is made up of 15 amino acids. J gave up 15 bases and V 1 base, and 15 bases lay outside the gene matches. CDR3 DNA sequence: TGCGCCAGCAGCTTGAGGGCAGGGGGCTCGGAGCGTCGGTTCTTC. Its translation is CASSLRAGGSERRFF.

This sequence joins TRBV11-2 and TRBJ1-3, with 8 bases identical to TRBD1. This CDR3 is 19 amino acids long. The V gene end was trimmed by 1 base and the J gene end by 0 bases; junction bases not matched to a gene: 11. Germline CDR1 reads SGHAT; CDR2 reads FQNNGV. CDR3 in amino acids: CASSLGPTGTGRSGNTIYF. The CDR3 DNA sequence: TGTGCCAGCAGCTTAGGCCCGACCGGGACAGGTCGCTCTGGAAACACCATATATTTT.

CDR3 protein: CASSPQGATNEKLFF. Here the CDR3 DNA reads TGTGCCAGCAGTCCACAGGGTGCAACTAATGAAAAACTGTTTTTT. The V call is TRBV28, the J call TRBJ1-4, with a possible D match to TRBD1 (6 bases). Trimming removed 5 bases at V and 0 bases at J, with 10 bases between. The CDR3 is 15 residues long. Germline values: CDR1 MDHEN, CDR2 SYDVKM.

The chain is built from TRBV15 and TRBJ1-4; tentatively, D is TRBD1 (6 bases). This CDR3 spans 16 amino acids. Trimming removed 0 bases from V and 0 bases from J, with 8 bases in between. Germline CDR1 LNHNV, CDR2 YYDKDF (reference sequence). Here the CDR3 reads CATSRDRGATNEKLFF. The DNA for the CDR3 is TGTGCCACCAGCAGAGACAGGGGCGCAACTAATGAAAAACTGTTTTTT.

The CDR3 sequence: CASSFQGASYEQYF. CDR3 coding DNA: TGTGCCAGCAGCTTCCAGGGGGCCTCCTACGAGCAGTACTTC. This sequence joins TRBV11-3 and TRBJ2-7; TRBD1 matches at 8 bases. The ends lost 3 bases at V and 0 bases at J; junction bases unmatched: 1. The CDR3 has 14 residues. Germline assignment: CDR1 SGHNT and CDR2 YENEEA.

The rearrangement uses TRBV6-4 and TRBJ2-3; 7 positions agree with TRBD1. The CDR3 contains 13 residues. CDR1 is MRHNA, CDR2 SNTAGT, per germline. After removal of 5 bases from V and 3 bases from J, the junction contained 2 bases not matched to a gene. Here the CDR3 reads CASSQGETDTQYF. The CDR3 DNA is TGTGCCAGCAGTCAGGGGGAAACAGATACGCAGTATTTT.

The V gene is TRBV9, the J gene TRBJ2-1; 8 bases are shared with TRBD2. The CDR3 has 15 amino acids. CDR1 SGDLS and CDR2 YYNGEE come from the germline V gene. J lost 7 bases, V lost 4 bases, and 10 bases had no gene match. CDR3 residues: CASSSGTSPSNEQFF. The CDR3, as DNA: TGTGCCAGCAGCTCCGGGACTAGTCCGAGTAATGAGCAGTTCTTC.

This clone has only a few counts. The chain combines TRBV5-1 with TRBJ1-6, with D hard to call. Germline assignment: CDR1 SGHRS and CDR2 YFSETQ. Trimming shortened V by 4 bases and J by 9 bases, and 14 bases separated the two germline ends. The CDR3 loop spans 14 amino acids. CDR3 nucleotide sequence: TGCGCCAGCAGCCCAGAGTCGGTCGGTTCACCCCTCCACTTT. This encodes CASSPESVGSPLHF.

The rearrangement links TRBV7-2 to TRBJ2-6; D may correspond to TRBD1 or TRBD2 (6 bases each). The CDR3 contains 17 residues. Germline-derived CDR1 and CDR2 are SGHTA and FQGNSA. Trimming pared 0 bases from V and 4 bases from J, leaving 13 bases between. CDR3 in DNA: TGTGCCAGCAGCTTAGCTCGGGGGCTCAAGGGGGCCAACGTCCTGACTTTC. As protein: CASSLARGLKGANVLTF.

This chain connects TRBV5-5 to TRBJ1-3, with D perhaps matching TRBD1 (6 bases). V lost 5 bases and J lost 0, with 15 bases in between. From germline, CDR1 is SGHKS and CDR2 YYEKEE (reference sequence). There are 16 residues in the CDR3. CDR3 bases: TGTGCCAGCAGTCAAGGCAGGGGTCGCTCTGGAAACACCATATATTTT. The encoded protein is CASSQGRGRSGNTIYF.

The chain has TRBV6-6 and TRBJ2-1, with 8 bases aligning to TRBD2. From germline, CDR1 is MNHNY and CDR2 SVGAGI (reference sequence). The CDR3 has 15 amino acids. V lost 6 bases and J lost 5; bases outside the gene matches: 9. The CDR3 protein is CASRRRGSGDNEQFF. CDR3 nucleotide sequence: TGTGCCAGCAGGAGAAGGGGTAGCGGGGACAATGAGCAGTTCTTC.

The chain recombines TRBV7-2 with TRBJ1-5; D remains ambiguous. V dropped 0 bases and J dropped 0 bases, with 6 bases sitting between them. CDR1 and CDR2 (germline): SGHTA, FQGNSA. The CDR3 is made up of 15 amino acids. Here the CDR3 reads CASSLAGFSNQPQHF. The CDR3 coding sequence is TGTGCCAGCAGCTTAGCAGGATTTAGCAATCAGCCCCAGCATTTT.